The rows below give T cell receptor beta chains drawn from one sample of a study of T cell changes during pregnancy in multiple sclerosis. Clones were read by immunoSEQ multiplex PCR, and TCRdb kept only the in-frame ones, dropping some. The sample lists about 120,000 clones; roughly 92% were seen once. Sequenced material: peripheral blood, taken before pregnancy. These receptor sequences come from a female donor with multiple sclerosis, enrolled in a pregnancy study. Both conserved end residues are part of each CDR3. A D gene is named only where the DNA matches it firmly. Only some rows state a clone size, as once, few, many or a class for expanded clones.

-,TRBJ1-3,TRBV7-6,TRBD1,CASSFGQGGNTIYF,TGTGCCAGCAGCTTCGGACAGGGTGGAAACACCATATATTTT
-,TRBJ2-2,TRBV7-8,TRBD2,CASSLGLATTGELFF,TGTGCCAGCAGCTTGGGACTAGCCACCACCGGGGAGCTGTTTTTT
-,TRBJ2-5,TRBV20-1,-,CSALARETQYF,TGCAGTGCTCTAGCAAGAGAGACCCAGTACTTC
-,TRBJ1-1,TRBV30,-,CAWSLGRQLNTEAFF,TGTGCCTGGAGTTTAGGCAGACAGCTTAACACTGAAGCTTTCTTT
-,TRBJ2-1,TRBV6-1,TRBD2,CASSEELAGYNEQFF,TGTGCCAGCAGTGAAGAACTAGCGGGGTACAATGAGCAGTTCTTC
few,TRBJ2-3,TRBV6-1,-,CDVLARTDTQYF,TGTGACGTCCTAGCACGCACAGATACGCAGTATTTT
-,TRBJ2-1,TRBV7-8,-,CASSLVQGGNEQFF,TGTGCCAGCAGCTTAGTCCAGGGGGGCAATGAGCAGTTCTTC
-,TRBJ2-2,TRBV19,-,CATHRVPAGELFF,TGTGCCACCCACAGAGTTCCCGCCGGGGAGCTGTTTTTT
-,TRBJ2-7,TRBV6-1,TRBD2,CASRETLAGVTYEQYF,TGTGCCAGCAGGGAAACTTTAGCGGGAGTCACCTACGAGCAGTACTTC
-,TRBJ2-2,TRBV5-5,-,CASSLGGNTGELFF,TGTGCCAGCAGCTTGGGCGGCAACACCGGGGAGCTGTTTTTT
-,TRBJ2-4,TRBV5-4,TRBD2,CASSTQGLAGEAKNIQYF,TGTGCCAGCAGCACCCAAGGACTAGCGGGGGAAGCCAAAAACATTCAGTACTTC
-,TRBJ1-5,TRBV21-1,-,CASSKDGPQHF,TGTGCCAGCAGCAAAGACGGGCCCCAGCATTTT
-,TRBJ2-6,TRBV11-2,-,CASSLVGDSGANVLTF,TGTGCCAGCAGCTTAGTTGGAGACTCTGGGGCCAACGTCCTGACTTTC
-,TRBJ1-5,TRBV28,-,CASINAGLSGNQPQHF,TGTGCCAGCATAAATGCCGGGCTGAGCGGAAATCAGCCCCAGCATTTT
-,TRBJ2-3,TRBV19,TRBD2,CASSIRGAGDTDTQYF,TGTGCCAGTAGTATAAGAGGAGCGGGAGATACAGATACGCAGTATTTT
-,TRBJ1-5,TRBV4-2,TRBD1,CASSQEDRDSRWGPQHF,TGTGCCAGCAGCCAAGAGGACCGGGACAGCAGGTGGGGGCCCCAGCATTTT
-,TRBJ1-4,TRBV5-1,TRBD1,CASSLQGSGEKLFF,TGCGCCAGCAGCTTACAGGGGTCGGGCGAAAAACTGTTTTTT
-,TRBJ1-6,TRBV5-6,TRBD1,CASSSPGQGDSPLHF,TGTGCCAGCAGCTCTCCGGGACAGGGTGATTCACCCCTCCACTTT
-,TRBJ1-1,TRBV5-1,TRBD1,CASSLLQGAGVNTEAFF,TGCGCCAGCAGCTTACTACAGGGGGCAGGGGTGAACACTGAAGCTTTCTTT
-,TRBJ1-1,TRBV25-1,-,CASSVSGGHLNTEAFF,TGTGCCAGCAGTGTTAGTGGGGGACACTTGAACACTGAAGCTTTCTTT
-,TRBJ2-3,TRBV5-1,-,CASSLNPDGTDTQYF,TGCGCCAGCAGCTTGAATCCAGATGGCACAGATACGCAGTATTTT
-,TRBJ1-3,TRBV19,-,CATKTPDISGNTIYF,TGTGCCACCAAAACCCCTGACATCTCTGGAAACACCATATATTTT
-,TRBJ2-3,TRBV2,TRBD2,CASSGLAYGTDTQYF,TGTGCCAGCTCGGGACTAGCATATGGCACAGATACGCAGTATTTT
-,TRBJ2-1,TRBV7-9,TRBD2,CASSLEGLAGGRNEQFF,TGTGCCAGCAGCTTAGAAGGCCTGGCGGGGGGCCGCAATGAGCAGTTCTTC
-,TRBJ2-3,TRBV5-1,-,CASSLSSGGTDTQYF,TGCGCCAGCAGCTTGTCATCAGGGGGCACAGATACGCAGTATTTT
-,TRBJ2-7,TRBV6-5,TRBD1,CASSYLPGQVPYF,TGTGCCAGCAGTTACCTCCCGGGACAGGTACCGTACTTC
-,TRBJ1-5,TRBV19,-,CASSLLRDNSNQPQHF,TGTGCCAGTAGTTTGCTCCGGGACAACTCAAATCAGCCCCAGCATTTT
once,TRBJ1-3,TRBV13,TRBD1,CASSLGTGYTIYF,TGTGCCAGCAGCTTAGGGACAGGGTACACCATATATTTT
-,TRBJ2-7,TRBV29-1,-,CSVEDRAGYEQYF,TGCAGCGTTGAGGATAGGGCGGGTTACGAGCAGTACTTC
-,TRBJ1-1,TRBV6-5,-,CASSPGTLYEAFF,TGTGCCAGCAGCCCCGGGACACTCTATGAAGCTTTCTTT
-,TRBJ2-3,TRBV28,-,CASSLSTTDTQYF,TGTGCCAGCAGTTTGAGTACCACAGATACGCAGTATTTT
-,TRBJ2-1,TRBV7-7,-,CASSPGDRTYNEQFF,TGTGCCAGCAGCCCTGGAGACAGAACCTACAATGAGCAGTTCTTC
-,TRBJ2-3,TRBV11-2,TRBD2,CASSSGLAGGLDTQYF,TGTGCCAGCAGCTCTGGACTAGCGGGGGGGCTAGATACGCAGTATTTT
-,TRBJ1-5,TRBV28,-,CASSFGSGGYSNQPQHF,TGTGCCAGCAGTTTTGGGTCTGGGGGGTATAGCAATCAGCCCCAGCATTTT
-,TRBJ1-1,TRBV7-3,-,CASSLNPGEGYTEAFF,TGTGCCAGCAGCTTAAATCCAGGGGAGGGGTACACTGAAGCTTTCTTT
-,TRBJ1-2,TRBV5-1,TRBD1,CASSLGMTGGGGYTF,TGCGCCAGCAGCTTGGGCATGACAGGGGGAGGCGGCTACACCTTC
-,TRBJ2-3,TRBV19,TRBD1,CASSIGSTGADTQYF,TGTGCCAGTAGTATAGGGTCAACAGGGGCAGATACGCAGTATTTT
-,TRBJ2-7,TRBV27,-,CASSLRDGSYEQYF,TGTGCCAGCAGTTTGCGGGACGGAAGCTACGAGCAGTACTTC
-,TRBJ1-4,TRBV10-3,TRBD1,CAISETIQGLRGYEKLFF,TGTGCCATCAGTGAGACCATACAGGGGCTAAGGGGATATGAAAAACTGTTTTTT
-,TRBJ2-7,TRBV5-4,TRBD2,CASSLGTSGGYEQYF,TGTGCCAGCAGCTTGGGGACTAGCGGGGGATACGAGCAGTACTTC
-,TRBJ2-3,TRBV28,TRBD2,CASRTSGTDTQYF,TGTGCCAGTCGGACTAGCGGCACAGATACGCAGTATTTT
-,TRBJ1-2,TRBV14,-,CASSQGQIYGYTF,TGTGCCAGCAGCCAAGGGCAAATCTATGGCTACACCTTC
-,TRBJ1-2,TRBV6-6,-,CASSYSTDFNYGYTF,TGTGCCAGCAGTTACTCGACAGATTTCAACTATGGCTACACCTTC
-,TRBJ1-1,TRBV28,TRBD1,CASSPLTGRNTEAFF,TGTGCCAGCAGTCCGCTGACAGGGAGGAACACTGAAGCTTTCTTT
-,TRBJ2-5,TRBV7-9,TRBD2,CASSFLAGWETQYF,TGTGCCAGCAGCTTCTTAGCGGGATGGGAGACCCAGTACTTC
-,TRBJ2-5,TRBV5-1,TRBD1,CASSLAWRGTGGYQETQYF,TGCGCCAGCAGCTTGGCTTGGAGAGGGACAGGGGGGTACCAAGAGACCCAGTACTTC
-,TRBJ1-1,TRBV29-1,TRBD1,CSVQGAAEAFF,TGCAGCGTCCAGGGGGCCGCTGAAGCTTTCTTT
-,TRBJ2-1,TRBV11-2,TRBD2,CASSLGTRVSFNEQFF,TGTGCCAGCAGCTTAGGGACTAGGGTCAGTTTCAATGAGCAGTTCTTC
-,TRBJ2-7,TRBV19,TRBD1,CASSSTGTESYEQYF,TGTGCCAGTAGTAGCACCGGGACAGAGAGCTACGAGCAGTACTTC
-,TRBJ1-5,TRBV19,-,CASSIRWDQPQHF,TGTGCCAGTAGTATCAGGTGGGATCAGCCCCAGCATTTT
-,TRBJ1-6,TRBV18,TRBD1,CASSRDRASNSPLHF,TGTGCCAGCTCCCGTGACAGGGCTTCCAATTCACCCCTCCACTTT
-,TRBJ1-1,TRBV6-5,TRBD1,CASRHDRERNTEAFF,TGTGCCAGCAGACACGACAGGGAGAGGAACACTGAAGCTTTCTTT
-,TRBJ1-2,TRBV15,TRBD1,CATSRDRTGGGYTF,TGTGCCACCAGCAGAGATCGGACAGGAGGAGGCTACACCTTC